The 22 T cell receptor beta chains reported below all come from one sample, sequenced in a study of response to subunit inactivated influenza vaccine. TCRdb redid the calling of the RT-PCR reads with MiXCR, one entry per CDR3 protein. Here the sample spans around 540,000 distinct CDR3 sequences, 10% to 15% being singletons. The sample consisted of PBMCs from blood, taken on the day of vaccination. These receptors originate from a man in his fifties who received an inactivated influenza vaccine.

The V gene is TRBV29-1, the J gene TRBJ2-1; 11 bases fit TRBD2. Germline trimming cut 3 bases from V and 8 bases from J; bases unmatched to any gene: 15. The CDR3 has 17 amino acids. Germline V lookup: CDR1 SQVTM, CDR2 ANQGSEA. CDR3 sequence: CSVDQTSGSWAGDEQFF. In DNA form, the CDR3 reads TGCAGCGTTGACCAAACTAGCGGGAGCTGGGCGGGGGATGAGCAGTTCTTC.

This chain links TRBV25-1 with TRBJ2-7; D is uncertain. V dropped 1 base and J dropped 0 bases, with 13 bases sitting between them. The CDR3 spans 16 residues. Germline-derived CDR1 and CDR2 are MGHDK and SYGVNS. The CDR3 coding sequence is TGTGCCAGCAGTGAATCCGGAGTTTTATTCTCCTACGAGCAGTACTTC. It yields the protein CASSESGVLFSYEQYF.

The J gene is TRBJ2-4, the V gene TRBV20-1; 14 bases match TRBD2. The germline V gene has CDR1 DFQATT and CDR2 SNEGSKA (reference sequence). Losses at the gene ends were 4 bases for V and 0 bases for J; bases not matched to a gene: 5. The CDR3 runs 17 residues. CDR3 nucleotides: TGCAGTGCTATTAACGGACTAGCGGGGGGAGCCAAAAACATTCAGTACTTC. Protein: CSAINGLAGGAKNIQYF.

V usage is TRBV2 and J usage is TRBJ2-1, with 10 bases matching TRBD2. This CDR3 has 14 residues. With 3 bases clipped from V and 10 bases from J, the junction kept 6 bases outside the gene matches. Germline V gene lookup returns CDR1 SNHLY and CDR2 FYNNEI. This CDR3 reads CASSDTSGALEQFF. CDR3 bases: TGTGCCAGCAGTGACACTAGCGGGGCCCTAGAGCAGTTCTTC.

This clonotype was counted between two and nine times. The gene calls are TRBV6-5 and TRBJ2-4; TRBD2 matches at 8 bases. After removal of 5 bases from V and 3 bases from J, the junction contained 3 bases not matched to a gene. Germline assignment: CDR1 MNHEY and CDR2 SVGAGI. The CDR3 has 14 residues. The CDR3 bases are TGTGCCAGCAGTCACGGGGGGGGCAAAAACATTCAGTACTTC. Translating it yields CASSHGGGKNIQYF.

The rearrangement uses TRBV5-1 and TRBJ2-7; TRBD2 is a possible D gene (5 bases). V was cut by 0 bases and J by 3 bases, with 13 bases left in between. The V gene's germline CDR1 is SGHRS and CDR2 YFSETQ. This CDR3 spans 15 amino acids. The CDR3 spells CASSLGSGSDYEQYF. The CDR3 region has the DNA TGCGCCAGCAGCTTGGGTTCGGGGTCAGACTACGAGCAGTACTTC. Drawing the rest from reference TRBV5-1 and TRBJ2-7, the complete variable domain is KAGVTQTPRYLIKTRGQQVTLSCSPISGHRSVSWYQQTPGQGLQFLFEYFSETQRNKGNFPGRFSGRQFSNSRSEMNVSTLELGDSALYLCASSLGSGSDYEQYFGPGTRLTVT.

This clonotype came up many times. The chain uses TRBV7-2 and TRBJ2-7; 7 nucleotides align to TRBD2. J was trimmed by 7 bases and V by 1 base; bases with no gene match: 7. The CDR3 totals 14 residues. CDR1 and CDR2 (germline): SGHTA, FQGNSA. CDR3 coding DNA: TGTGCCAGCAGCTTAGAAGGACTAGTATCTGAGCAGTACTTC. Translated, it gives CASSLEGLVSEQYF.

This clonotype was observed many times. The V call is TRBV7-8, the J call TRBJ2-2; 8 nucleotides line up with TRBD1. Germline CDR1 and CDR2: SGHVS and FQNEAQ. The CDR3 consists of 16 residues. Unmatched junction bases numbered 6, after V lost 5 bases and J lost 1 base. In DNA, the CDR3 is TGTGCCAGCAGCCACCGGACAGGGAGGAACACCGGGGAGCTGTTTTTT. Translation gives CASSHRTGRNTGELFF.

This clonotype was seen many times. This chain uses TRBV5-1 with TRBJ2-7; tentative D call: TRBD1 (6 bases). CDR3 length: 13 residues. Trimming pared 4 bases from V and 5 bases from J, leaving 13 bases between. CDR1 is SGHRS and CDR2 is YFSETQ in the germline V gene. Here the CDR3 DNA reads TGCGCCAGCAGCGTGGGACAAGGGGACGAGCAGTACTTC. Translation: CASSVGQGDEQYF.

The table lists this clonotype with a few counts. The chain links TRBV20-1 to TRBJ2-1, with 11 nucleotides matching TRBD2. V lost 3 bases, J lost 7 bases, and 5 bases stayed unmatched. The CDR3 length is 14 residues. Looked up from germline, CDR1 is DFQATT and CDR2 is SNEGSKA (reference sequence). CDR3 coding DNA: TGCAGTGCTAGCGCGACTAGCGGGATGAATGAGCAGTTCTTC. It yields the protein CSASATSGMNEQFF.

This clonotype came up a few times. This rearrangement joins TRBV6-2 or TRBV6-3 to TRBJ2-7; D call uncertain. Germline-derived CDR1 and CDR2 are MNHEY and SVGEGT. This CDR3 is built from 14 residues. Trimming pared 0 bases from V and 3 bases from J, leaving 9 bases between. The CDR3 nucleotides are TGTGCCAGCAGTTACTCGGAGATGAGCTACGAGCAGTACTTC. It is translated as CASSYSEMSYEQYF.

To note about this clonotype: As the CDR3 is not closed by the conserved phenylalanine or tryptophan, this likely results from a read error. V usage is TRBV27 and J usage is TRBJ2-1; TRBD2 aligns across 11 bases. V lost 2 bases to trimming and J lost 4 bases; unmatched junction nucleotides: 7. Germline CDR1 is MNHEY and CDR2 is SMNVEV (reference sequence). CDR3 length: 17 amino acids. The CDR3 loop is CASSLKSGTSGYNEQFL. CDR3 DNA: TGTGCCAGCAGTTTAAAGTCCGGGACTAGCGGATACAATGAGCAGTTCCTC.

This clonotype was seen repeatedly, ten times or more. The CDR3 loop reads CSARDEWGENTGELFF. DNA for the CDR3: TGCAGTGCTAGAGATGAGTGGGGGGAGAACACCGGGGAGCTGTTTTTT. The chain combines TRBV20-1 with TRBJ2-2; the D gene is possibly TRBD2 (6 bases). The germline V and J ends were trimmed by 0 bases and 1 base, with 12 bases remaining between them. Germline V gives CDR1 DFQATT, CDR2 SNEGSKA (reference sequence). The CDR3 is 16 amino acids.

This clonotype was observed a handful of times. The germline gene is not matched at one end of the junction; a read error may be the cause. The CDR3 DNA reads as TGCAGTGCTTCTTTTGCACACTTC. Its translation: CSASFAHF. V is TRBV20-1 and J is TRBJ1-2; no definite D call. This CDR3 comprises 8 residues. The germline gives CDR1 DFQATT, CDR2 SNEGSKA (reference sequence).

The J gene is TRBJ2-7, the V gene TRBV7-9, with TRBD2 identical over 8 bases. CDR1 is SEHNR, CDR2 FQNEAQ, per germline (reference sequence). The CDR3 sequence is 13 residues long. Trimming took 2 bases from V and 6 from J; bases not matched to a gene: 3. The CDR3 bases are TGTGCCAGCAGCTTATCGGGGGGGGGCGAGCAGTACTTC. The encoded protein is CASSLSGGGEQYF.

This clonotype has more than one count but fewer than ten. The chain is built from TRBV5-1 and TRBJ2-2; D gene ambiguous. Trimming shortened V by 0 bases and J by 4 bases, and 13 bases separated the two germline ends. From germline, CDR1 is SGHRS and CDR2 YFSETQ. This CDR3 is 16 amino acids long. The CDR3: CASSLEIRVGTGELFF. CDR3 in DNA: TGCGCCAGCAGCTTGGAAATTCGGGTTGGCACCGGGGAGCTGTTTTTT. Looking up the rest from reference TRBV5-1 and TRBJ2-2 gives the full variable domain: KAGVTQTPRYLIKTRGQQVTLSCSPISGHRSVSWYQQTPGQGLQFLFEYFSETQRNKGNFPGRFSGRQFSNSRSEMNVSTLELGDSALYLCASSLEIRVGTGELFFGEGSRLTVL.

V is TRBV7-2 and J is TRBJ2-7; TRBD1 matches 9 bases. The CDR3 is 16 amino acids. V lost 5 bases and J lost 2; bases outside the gene matches: 10. Germline assignment: CDR1 SGHTA and CDR2 FQGNSA. For the CDR3, the DNA is TGTGCCAGCAGCCCCCTTATCGGACAGGGGACCTACGAGCAGTACTTC. It specifies CASSPLIGQGTYEQYF.

This clonotype has ten or more counts. The CDR3: CASSGTRGPKDEQFF. DNA for the CDR3: TGTGCCAGCAGTGGGACCAGGGGACCGAAGGATGAGCAGTTCTTC. The V call is TRBV25-1, the J call TRBJ2-1; TRBD1 is a possible D gene (6 bases). Per the germline V gene, CDR1 is MGHDK and CDR2 is SYGVNS. The CDR3 has 15 residues. V gave up 4 bases and J gave up 8 bases, with 18 bases separating them.

CDR3 residues: CASSKPLTLTGAPWVETQYF. In DNA form, the CDR3 reads TGTGCCAGCAGCAAACCCTTGACTTTGACAGGGGCCCCTTGGGTAGAGACCCAGTACTTC. This chain connects TRBV21-1 to TRBJ2-5; the table's D call TRBD1 went unverified against the DNA. TRBV21-1 is annotated as a pseudogene. The CDR3 has 20 amino acids.

The V call is TRBV7-2, the J call TRBJ2-7, with D possibly matching TRBD1 (6 bases). Trimming pared 1 base from V and 0 bases from J, leaving 16 bases between. CDR1 is SGHTA, CDR2 FQGNSA, per germline. The CDR3 length is 17 residues. CDR3 nucleotide sequence: TGTGCCAGCAGCTTAGGGGTGGGGGACATCTACTCCTACGAGCAGTACTTC. Encoded protein: CASSLGVGDIYSYEQYF.

This clonotype appeared a few times. The chain joins TRBV28 to TRBJ1-5, with D uncertain. This CDR3 is 17 amino acids long. CDR1 and CDR2 (germline): MDHEN, SYDVKM. V lost 8 bases and J lost 1, with 21 bases in between. The CDR3 sequence is CASQGSGIIMSNQPQHF. The CDR3 DNA reads as TGTGCCAGCCAAGGGTCAGGTATAATTATGAGCAATCAGCCCCAGCATTTT.

The chain links TRBV5-1 to TRBJ2-3; 8 nucleotides match TRBD1. Germline V gene data show CDR1 as SGHRS and CDR2 as YFSETQ. CDR3 length: 14 amino acids. Losses at the gene ends were 4 bases for V and 4 bases for J; bases not matched to a gene: 5. The CDR3 DNA reads TGCGCCAGCAGCGGCGGACAGGGTTCAGATACGCAGTATTTT. Its translation is CASSGGQGSDTQYF.